This T cell receptor (beta chain) was captured in a study of T cell repertoires in cytomegalovirus infection (dated by TCRdb to about 2019). Describing the broader study: Recently identified HLA-C-restricted CMV epitopes, whose presentation resists viral immunomodulation, were targeted by peptide stimulations together with well-studied HLA-B-restricted epitopes. Because public TCR beta signatures pointed to carriage of CMV infection together with the matching HLA type, the HLA type of each donor mattered for the analysis.

V is clipped by 7 bases and J by 0 bases, and the sequence between their germline boundaries is 13 bases long. The CDR1 and CDR2 encoded by the germline V gene are SGHRS and YFSETQ. The CDR3, from cysteine to phenylalanine, totals 14 residues. Only CDR3 DNA remains: 42 bases, in frame from the first base. The treatment or condition label, as the study defines it: in vitro stimulation with specific CMV peptide epitopes to enrich CMV-specific T cells. Summary of the overall study and its limitations: Cumulative frequency of public TCR beta family members discriminated carriers of CMV infection plus the relevant HLA type in this cohort and an independent roughly 350-donor cohort. The ex vivo response was dominated by HLA-C-restricted CMV-specific TCR beta clonotypes, which also provided the single most frequent clonotype in two of eight donors.

Reads for this sample came from an Illumina HiSeq 1500. In TCRdb, the public reads were trimmed at Q25 with fastp and aligned with MiXCR, with productive beta chains retained. Duplicate CDR3 protein sequences are folded into a single record with the most common DNA and genes. This sample lists about 400,000 distinct CDR3 sequences; 34% were detected once. Of the sample, roughly 14% falls within the top ten clones. Comment on this clonotype: This receptor's antigen is unknown. No qualities accompany the bases; no much larger clone lies one base away.

This sequence was found in a human donor in good health (CMV status not recorded). Some clones in this sample may be carry-over from other donors' samples. The V and J genes are TRBV5-1 and TRBJ1-1, with no confident D gene call. Sequencing was performed on cultured PBMCs, taken from culture after CMV antigen stimulation. The bases are TGCGCCAGCTCGGTCCTCAATATGAACACTGAAGCTTTCTTT. Translated, this is CASSVLNMNTEAFF.